This T cell receptor beta chain stems from a study of T cells in women clearing cervical HPV infection. This clone registers medium-sized (0.01 to 0.1%) by frequency. The read halts 3 residues ahead of the CDR3 end, with the missing end drawn from the germline J gene. All participants had a single incident cervical HPV16 infection, and prevalent HPV16 infections were excluded. The protocol was immunoSEQ multiplex PCR, while the TCRdb copy is restricted to in-frame clones and leaves out a portion. The repertoire table contains fewer than 30,000 clones. This CDR3 contains 14 residues. The germline CDR1 and CDR2 sequences are SGHVS and FQNEAQ. V gave up 1 base and J gave up 5 bases, with 8 bases separating them.

Material: blood buffy coat. V is TRBV7-8 and J is TRBJ2-2; D unresolved. This TCR came from a woman aged 18-70 years with a cervical HPV16 infection that either progressed to CIN3+ or cleared (not recorded which). The CDR3 DNA, read in part, is TGTGCCAGCAGCTTAGGTCGGGTAACCGGGGAG. Protein sequence: CASSLGRVTGE. The whole CDR3 protein is CASSLGRVTGELFF. Together with reference TRBV7-8 and TRBJ2-2, the CDR3 gives the full variable domain: GAGVSQSPRYKVAKRGQDVALRCDPISGHVSLFWYQQALGQGPEFLTYFQNEAQLDKSGLPSDRFFAERPEGSVSTLKIQRTQQEDSAVYLCASSLGRVTGELFFGEGSRLTVL.